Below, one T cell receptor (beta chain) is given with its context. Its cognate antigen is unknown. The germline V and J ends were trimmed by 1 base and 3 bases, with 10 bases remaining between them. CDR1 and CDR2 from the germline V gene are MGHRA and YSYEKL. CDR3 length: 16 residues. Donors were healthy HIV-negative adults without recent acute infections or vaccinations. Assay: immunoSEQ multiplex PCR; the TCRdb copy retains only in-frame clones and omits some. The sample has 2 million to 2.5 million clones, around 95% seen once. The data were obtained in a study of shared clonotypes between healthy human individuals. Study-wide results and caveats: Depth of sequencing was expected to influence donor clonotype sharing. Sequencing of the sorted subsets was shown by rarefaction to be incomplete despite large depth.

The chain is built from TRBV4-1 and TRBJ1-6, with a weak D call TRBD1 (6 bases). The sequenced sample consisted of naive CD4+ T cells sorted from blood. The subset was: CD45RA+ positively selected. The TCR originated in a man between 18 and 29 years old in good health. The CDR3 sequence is CASSQGDTSYNSPLHF. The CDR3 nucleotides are TGCGCCAGCAGCCAAGGGGACACAAGCTATAATTCACCCCTCCACTTT.